The 3 T cell receptor beta chains below were found in one sample sequenced in a study of blood T cells in healthy people across ages. Alongside a J-beta primer mix, a sample-barcoded 5' primer served in a second PCR lasting roughly 6 to 12 cycles. TCRdb reanalysed the 5' RACE reads using MiXCR and keeps one entry per CDR3 protein. Among about 1.1 million distinct CDR3 sequences listed, more than 30% were seen once. The sample was blood. The receptors here all came from a man aged 18 to 35 in good health.

With regard to this clonotype: A read error may be the cause here, since a much bigger clone is one base away. This chain uses TRBV28 with TRBJ2-7; TRBD1 aligns across 10 bases. Germline values: CDR1 MDHEN, CDR2 SYDVKM. The CDR3 is 14 residues long. The V gene end was trimmed by 5 bases and the J gene end by 7 bases; junction bases not matched to a gene: 8. CDR3 in amino acids: CASSDRGPLNEQYF. The CDR3 coding sequence is TGTGCCAGCAGTGACAGGGGGCCCCTCAATGAGCAGTACTTC.

Notes on this clonotype: The junction differs from germline at one of its ends, possibly a read error. The chain has TRBV5-1 and TRBJ2-1, with a weak D call TRBD2 (5 bases). Looked up from germline, CDR1 is SGHRS and CDR2 is YFSETQ. This CDR3 has 16 amino acids. CDR3 DNA sequence: TGCGCCAGCAGCCCGGGCGGACTTTCCTCCTACAATGAGCGGTTCTTC. Translated, it gives CASSPGGLSSYNERFF.

This sequence joins TRBV30 and TRBJ1-1; D is perhaps TRBD1 (6 bases). The ends were cut back, 0 bases at V and 3 bases at J, with 20 bases in the middle. The germline gives CDR1 GTSNPN, CDR2 SVGIG (reference sequence). The CDR3 has 17 residues. CDR3 residues: CAWSVLVAGDSDTEAFF. The CDR3 DNA follows: TGTGCCTGGAGTGTATTAGTGGCAGGGGATTCGGACACTGAAGCTTTCTTT.